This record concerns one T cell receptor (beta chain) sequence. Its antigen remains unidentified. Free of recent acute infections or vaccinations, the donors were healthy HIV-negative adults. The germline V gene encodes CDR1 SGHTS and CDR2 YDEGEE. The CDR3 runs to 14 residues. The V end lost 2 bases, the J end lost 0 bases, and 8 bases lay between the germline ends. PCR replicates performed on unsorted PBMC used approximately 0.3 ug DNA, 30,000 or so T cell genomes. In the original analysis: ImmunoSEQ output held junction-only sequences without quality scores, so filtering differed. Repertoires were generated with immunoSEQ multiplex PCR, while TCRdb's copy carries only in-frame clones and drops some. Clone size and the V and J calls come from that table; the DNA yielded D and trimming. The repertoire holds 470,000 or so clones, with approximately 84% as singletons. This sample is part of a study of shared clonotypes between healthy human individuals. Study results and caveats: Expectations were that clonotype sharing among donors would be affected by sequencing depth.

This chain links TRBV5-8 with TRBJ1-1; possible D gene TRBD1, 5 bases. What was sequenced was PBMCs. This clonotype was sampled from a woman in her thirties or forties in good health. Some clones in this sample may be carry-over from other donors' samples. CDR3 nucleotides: TGTGCCAGCAGCTTCTGGGGGGTGAACACTGAAGCTTTCTTT. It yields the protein CASSFWGVNTEAFF.